The clone carrying this TCR beta chain was counted a few times. Its antigen is currently unknown. The data were taken from a study of Ad26.COV2.S vaccination and SARS-CoV-2 variants. As for the study in general: Donor got 5x10^10 or 1x10^11 viral particles of Ad26.COV2.S. Study-level points and caveats: Spike-specific responses of CD8+ and CD4+ T cells were reported to display substantial breadth after vaccination.

Using immunoSEQ multiplex PCR, the repertoire was profiled, and TCRdb retains in-frame clones only, with some absent. The table shows fewer than 300,000 clones, with around 87% occurring only once. Sample treatment: some 20 received Ad26.COV2.S at low or high dose, single or two shots; roughly 5 received placebo; per-sample allocation not given. Each sample was drawn 63 days after the first injection (of vaccine or placebo). Boston supplied an adult donor aged 18-55 years. Sequencing was performed on peripheral blood, taken in a trial of Ad26.COV2.S vaccine versus placebo. The sequence derives from a person aged 18-60 years who received the Ad26.COV2.S COVID-19 vaccine or a placebo.

CDR3 region: CASSPGLAEAPGELFF. The CDR3 DNA is TGCGCCAGCAGCCCGGGACTAGCGGAAGCACCCGGGGAGCTGTTTTTT. This sequence joins TRBV4-1 and TRBJ2-2; 11 bases align to TRBD2. Per germline, CDR1 MGHRA and CDR2 YSYEKL. After removal of 4 bases from V and 6 bases from J, the junction contained 7 bases not matched to a gene. This CDR3 is built from 16 residues.